This is a list of T cell receptor beta chains from one sample in a study of response to subunit inactivated influenza vaccine. TCRdb recomputed calls from the RT-PCR reads with MiXCR, one row per CDR3 protein. Of 750,000 to 850,000 distinct CDR3 sequences listed, roughly 20% are singletons. The sample was PBMCs from blood, taken around 5 days after vaccination. These receptors all stem from a man aged 45 to 65 who received an inactivated influenza vaccine. CDR3s include the opening cysteine and the closing phenylalanine or tryptophan. A D gene is named only where the DNA matches it firmly. Only part of the rows carry a size: once, few, many, or a class if the clone is expanded.

>NA|TRBV18|TRBJ1-1|NA
CASSPPTGWAFF
TGTGCCAGCTCACCGCCGACAGGATGGGCTTTCTTT
>NA|TRBV4-3|TRBJ2-1|once
CASSQDLGTSSYNEQFF
TGCGCCAGCAGCCAAGATTTGGGGACAAGCTCCTACAATGAGCAGTTCTTC
>TRBD2|TRBV6-1|TRBJ2-1|NA
CATRPAGTSYNEQFF
TGTGCCACCAGACCGGCCGGGACTAGCTACAATGAGCAGTTCTTC
>NA|TRBV10-3|TRBJ1-3|NA
CAISESWNSGNTIYF
TGTGCCATCAGTGAGTCGTGGAACTCTGGAAACACCATATATTTT
>NA|TRBV20-1|TRBJ1-4|NA
CSAINRAANEKLFF
TGCAGTGCTATCAACAGGGCGGCTAATGAAAAACTGTTTTTT
>TRBD2|TRBV30|TRBJ2-5|NA
CAWSAYAGEETQYF
TGTGCCTGGAGTGCTTACGCGGGAGAAGAGACCCAGTACTTC
>NA|TRBV29-1|TRBJ2-2|few
CSAGRGHGTGELFF
TGCAGCGCTGGGAGGGGGCATGGCACCGGGGAGCTGTTTTTT
>TRBD2|TRBV27|TRBJ2-1|few
CASSHGTSGTNEQFF
TGTGCCAGCAGTCACGGGACTAGCGGGACCAATGAGCAGTTCTTC
>NA|TRBV9|TRBJ2-3|NA
CASSVTPGDTDTQYF
TGTGCCAGCAGCGTAACCCCGGGAGACACAGATACGCAGTATTTT
>TRBD2|TRBV4-1|TRBJ2-1|NA
CASRRLLAGDEQFF
TGCGCCAGCAGGCGGTTACTAGCGGGCGATGAGCAGTTCTTC
>TRBD1|TRBV12-3/TRBV12-4|TRBJ2-7|few
CASSWTGGAFEQYF
TGTGCCAGCAGTTGGACAGGGGGGGCGTTTGAGCAGTACTTC
>NA|TRBV21-1|TRBJ2-2|NA
CASRTQVADTGELFF
TGTGCCAGCCGTACACAGGTGGCCGACACCGGGGAGCTGTTTTTT
>TRBD2|TRBV20-1|TRBJ2-6|NA
CSAAGGGSSGANVLTF
TGCAGTGCTGCGGGGGGTGGGAGCTCTGGGGCCAACGTCCTGACTTTC
>TRBD2|TRBV6-1|TRBJ2-1|few
CASSELTGGGGEQFF
TGTGCCAGCAGTGAATTGACGGGAGGAGGCGGTGAGCAGTTCTTC
>NA|TRBV29-1|TRBJ2-5|many
CSVEDTRETEQETQYF
TGCAGCGTTGAAGACACGAGGGAGACAGAACAAGAGACCCAGTACTTC
>TRBD2|TRBV6-2/TRBV6-3|TRBJ2-2|many
CASGLAPGELFF
TGTGCCAGCGGACTAGCGCCCGGGGAGCTGTTTTTT
>NA|TRBV20-1|TRBJ2-7|few
CSARDGSRAYEQYF
TGCAGTGCTAGAGATGGTAGCCGAGCCTACGAGCAGTACTTC
>NA|TRBV4-1|TRBJ2-7|NA
CASSRGPAQNYEQYF
TGCGCCAGCAGCAGGGGCCCCGCACAGAACTACGAGCAGTACTTC
>TRBD2|TRBV7-2|TRBJ2-1|NA
CASSLWGLAGSNEQFF
TGTGCCAGCAGCTTATGGGGACTAGCGGGATCCAATGAGCAGTTCTTC
>NA|TRBV3-1|TRBJ2-2|NA
CASSQVSGTPGELFF
TGTGCCAGCAGCCAAGTGTCCGGGACCCCCGGGGAGCTGTTTTTT
>TRBD1|TRBV7-9|TRBJ1-1|NA
CASSRTGRVLNTEAFF
TGTGCCAGCAGCAGGACAGGGAGAGTATTGAACACTGAAGCTTTCTTT
>NA|TRBV5-1|TRBJ2-3|NA
CASSLERLGGLAVSTDTQYF
TGCGCCAGCAGCTTGGAAAGGTTGGGGGGCCTAGCGGTTAGCACAGATACGCAGTATTTT
>NA|TRBV5-1|TRBJ2-2|few
CASSLGVSDTGELFF
TGCGCCAGCAGCTTGGGTGTCAGTGACACCGGGGAGCTGTTTTTT
>TRBD2|TRBV5-1|TRBJ2-1|few
CASSLGTSGDEQFF
TGCGCCAGCAGCTTGGGGACTAGCGGCGATGAGCAGTTCTTC
>TRBD1|TRBV7-2|TRBJ1-1|NA
CASSPNRGNTEAFF
TGTGCCAGCAGCCCCAACAGGGGGAACACTGAAGCTTTCTTT
>TRBD2|TRBV9|TRBJ2-1|NA
CASSGTSGFDNEQFF
TGTGCCAGCAGCGGGACTAGCGGGTTCGATAATGAGCAGTTCTTC
>NA|TRBV7-9|TRBJ1-6|NA
CASNHNSGRNSPLHF
TGTGCCAGCAACCATAACAGCGGGCGTAATTCACCCCTCCACTTT
>TRBD2|TRBV7-6|TRBJ2-5|few
CASSLLSGGSQETQYF
TGTGCCAGCAGCCTGCTTAGCGGGGGGTCCCAAGAGACCCAGTACTTC
>NA|TRBV11-2|TRBJ2-1|many
CASSRESISGRPKSSYNEQFF
TGTGCCAGCAGCCGCGAGTCCATTAGCGGCCGCCCCAAGAGCTCCTACAATGAGCAGTTCTTC
>NA|TRBV12-3/TRBV12-4|TRBJ2-7|NA
CASSLGWGGAYEQYF
TGTGCCAGCAGTTTAGGGTGGGGCGGAGCCTACGAGCAGTACTTC
>NA|TRBV29-1|TRBJ2-5|NA
CSVRSRGRGETQYF
TGCAGCGTCCGATCCCGGGGGCGAGGCGAGACCCAGTACTTC
>NA|TRBV5-1|TRBJ2-1|once
CASSLLTANGDYNEQFF
TGCGCCAGCAGCTTATTGACAGCGAACGGAGATTACAATGAGCAGTTCTTC
>NA|TRBV6-1|TRBJ2-2|few
CATSGQLTNTGELFF
TGTGCGACCTCGGGTCAGCTAACAAACACCGGGGAGCTGTTTTTT
>NA|TRBV6-5|TRBJ2-4|NA
CASSLWTVKNIQYF
TGTGCCAGCAGTTTGTGGACAGTCAAAAACATTCAGTACTTC
>NA|TRBV12-3/TRBV12-4|TRBJ1-5|many
CASSSTYNQPQHF
TGTGCCAGCAGCTCAACGTATAATCAGCCCCAGCATTTT
>NA|TRBV4-1|TRBJ1-1|many
CASSQNRVTEAFF
TGCGCCAGCAGCCAAAACAGGGTTACTGAAGCTTTCTTT
>NA|TRBV7-2|TRBJ2-5|many
CASSLGSIRETQYF
TGTGCCAGCAGCTTAGGGTCAATACGGGAGACCCAGTACTTC
>NA|TRBV27|TRBJ2-5|NA
CASSLLFGETQYF
TGTGCCAGCAGCCTTCTATTTGGAGAGACCCAGTACTTC
>TRBD1|TRBV6-1|TRBJ1-1|few
CASSEQGDAEAFF
TGTGCCAGCAGTGAACAGGGGGACGCTGAAGCTTTCTTT
>NA|TRBV29-1|TRBJ1-2|NA
CSVEGDRSQGYYGYTF
TGCAGCGTTGAGGGTGACCGGTCACAGGGTTACTATGGCTACACCTTC
>NA|TRBV6-5|TRBJ2-7|NA
CASSYSTTGSYEQYF
TGTGCCAGCAGTTACTCGACCACAGGCTCCTACGAGCAGTACTTC